The 23 T cell receptor beta chains presented below share a single source sample, sequenced in a study of OX40 agonist ivuxolimab in advanced cancers. Generated by immunoSEQ multiplex PCR, the TCRdb table keeps only in-frame clones and is missing some. This repertoire shows about 98,000 clones, 90% to 95% found once; its top ten account for about 0.3%. The source was CD4+ or CD8+ T cells sorted from blood, collected in a trial of the OX40 agonist ivuxolimab. These receptors were taken from an adult with an advanced solid tumor such as melanoma, head and neck, liver or kidney cancer.

This rearrangement joins TRBV6-4 to TRBJ1-4; TRBD1 matches 7 bases. This CDR3 has 17 amino acids. Germline V gene sequence: CDR1 MRHNA, CDR2 SNTAGT. The junction had 15 bases not matched to a gene; V was cut back by 3 bases and J by 8 bases. The CDR3 DNA reads TGTGCCAGCAGTGAATACAGCTTCGACAGGGTTGCAGAAAAACTGTTTTTT. Encoded protein: CASSEYSFDRVAEKLFF.

This chain uses TRBV30 with TRBJ1-4, with a possible D match to TRBD1 (6 bases). The length of the CDR3 is 14 residues. CDR1 and CDR2 from the germline V gene are GTSNPN and SVGIG (reference sequence). The germline V and J ends were trimmed by 2 bases and 6 bases, with 13 bases remaining between them. The CDR3 loop is CAWSFRGRDEKLFF. CDR3 nucleotide sequence: TGTGCCTGGAGTTTCCGGGGGCGTGATGAAAAACTGTTTTTT.

The chain has TRBV5-1 and TRBJ1-2; no definite D call. Germline assignment: CDR1 SGHRS and CDR2 YFSETQ. The CDR3 spans 12 residues. The V gene lost 2 bases and the J gene lost 0 bases, with 2 bases spanning the gap. The CDR3 is CASSLANYGYTF. The CDR3 region has the DNA TGCGCCAGCAGCTTAGCTAACTATGGCTACACCTTC.

This clone was counted once. The chain couples TRBV2 to TRBJ1-5, with 7 bases matching TRBD1. V was clipped by 4 bases and J by 8 bases; unmatched bases: 8. CDR3 size: 14 residues. Germline V CDR1 and CDR2: SNHLY, FYNNEI. The chain's CDR3 is CASSGWTGAEPQHF. In DNA, the CDR3 is TGTGCCAGCAGTGGATGGACAGGAGCTGAGCCCCAGCATTTT.

The chain carries TRBV30 and TRBJ1-3; D may be TRBD1 (5 bases). Trimming stripped 0 bases from V and 0 bases from J, with 12 bases between. Germline V gene data show CDR1 as GTSNPN and CDR2 as SVGIG (reference sequence). CDR3 length: 16 amino acids. The CDR3 protein is CAWSVLRVSSGNTIYF. The CDR3 bases are TGTGCCTGGAGTGTACTCAGGGTCAGCTCTGGAAACACCATATATTTT.

The chain combines TRBV6-1 with TRBJ2-1, with 15 positions matching TRBD2. Germline V lookup: CDR1 MNHNS, CDR2 SASEGT. CDR3 size: 18 residues. Losses at the gene ends were 0 bases for V and 6 bases for J; bases not matched to a gene: 6. Here the CDR3 DNA reads TGTGCCAGCAGTGAAGCTGGGACTAGCGGGAGGACCCTCAATGAGCAGTTCTTC. It is translated as CASSEAGTSGRTLNEQFF.

The CDR3 reads CASSRGLPYEQYV. The CDR3 DNA follows: TGTGCCAGCTCCAGAGGACTGCCCTACGAGCAGTACGTC. The chain couples TRBV18 to TRBJ2-7; possibly TRBD2 for D (5 bases). Germline V gene lookup returns CDR1 KGHSH and CDR2 LQKENI. The CDR3 has 13 amino acids. V was clipped by 6 bases and J by 2 bases, with 11 bases between them.

This clone was recorded only once. The rearrangement links TRBV6-1 to TRBJ2-5; D is perhaps TRBD2 (6 bases). V lost 5 bases and J lost 6, with 13 bases in between. Per the germline V gene, CDR1 is MNHNS and CDR2 is SASEGT. This CDR3 has 13 amino acids. The CDR3 reads CASSSWTNKTQYF. CDR3 nucleotide sequence: TGTGCCAGCAGTTCTTGGACTAATAAGACCCAGTACTTC.

This clone was picked up one time. The chain uses TRBV18 and TRBJ2-3, with 10 bases lining up with TRBD2. From germline, CDR1 is KGHSH and CDR2 LQKENI. With 3 bases clipped from V and 7 bases from J, the junction kept 16 bases outside the gene matches. The CDR3 has 18 amino acids. CDR3 sequence (DNA): TGTGCCAGCTCACCCCAGAGGAGCGGGGGGGCCTTCCCAAATACGCAGTATTTT. Translation: CASSPQRSGGAFPNTQYF.

V usage is TRBV25-1 and J usage is TRBJ2-5, with 8 bases matching TRBD1. The CDR3 totals 14 residues. CDR1 and CDR2 from the germline V gene are MGHDK and SYGVNS. The junction had 4 bases not matched to a gene; V was cut back by 6 bases and J by 1 base. Written as DNA, the CDR3 is TGTGCCAGCAGGGGACAGGATACCCAAGAGACCCAGTACTTC. The encoded protein is CASRGQDTQETQYF.

This clone appeared once. The V call is TRBV2, the J call TRBJ2-5, with a possible D match to TRBD2 (5 bases). V lost 5 bases and J lost 13, with 20 bases in between. CDR1 is SNHLY and CDR2 is FYNNEI in the germline V gene. This CDR3 spans 13 amino acids. The CDR3 DNA reads as TGTGCCAGCAGTCCCCGAACACTAGACAAGAGGTACTTC. It specifies CASSPRTLDKRYF.

V gene TRBV2 combines with J gene TRBJ1-1; D remains unclear. V lost 6 bases, J lost 0 bases, and 8 bases lay in between. The V gene's germline CDR1 is SNHLY and CDR2 FYNNEI. CDR3 size: 13 residues. The CDR3: CASRADMNTEAFF. As DNA, the CDR3 is TGTGCCAGCAGGGCAGATATGAACACTGAAGCTTTCTTT.

Written as DNA, the CDR3 is TGTGCCAGCAGCGTAGGAGTCATTCCTGGGGAGACCCAGTACTTC. Its translation is CASSVGVIPGETQYF. The rearrangement uses TRBV9 and TRBJ2-5; D is unclear. From germline, CDR1 is SGDLS and CDR2 YYNGEE. The CDR3 is 15 amino acids. The V end lost 0 bases, the J end lost 5 bases, and 14 bases lay between the germline ends. The entire variable domain, with the rest obtained from reference TRBV9 and TRBJ2-5, is as follows: DSGVTQTPKHLITATGQRVTLRCSPRSGDLSVYWYQQSLDQGLQFLIQYYNGEERAKGNILERFSAQQFPDLHSELNLSSLELGDSALYFCASSVGVIPGETQYFGPGTRLLVL.

The chain couples TRBV7-9 to TRBJ1-3, with no clear D. CDR1 is SEHNR and CDR2 is FQNEAQ in the germline V gene (reference sequence). V was pared by 4 bases and J by 2 bases, with 12 bases between. This CDR3 is built from 15 residues. CDR3 nucleotides: TGTGCCAGCAGCTCGGGTGGTGGAGCTGGAAACACCATATATTTT. Protein sequence: CASSSGGGAGNTIYF.

This chain joins TRBV4-1 and TRBJ1-2; D is undetermined. Trimming cost V 2 bases and J 7 bases, with 17 bases left between them. The CDR3 covers 15 residues. The germline V gene has CDR1 MGHRA and CDR2 YSYEKL. Here the CDR3 DNA reads TGCGCCAGCAGCCAAACCAATACAGTGGATTTTGGCTACACCTTC. Translated: CASSQTNTVDFGYTF.

In DNA, the CDR3 is TGTGCCAGCAGCTTCGGTGGCTCCTCTGGAAACACCATATATTTT. Translating gives CASSFGGSSGNTIYF. V is TRBV7-3 and J is TRBJ1-3; no clear D. Germline lookup yields CDR1 SGHTA and CDR2 FQGTGA. The CDR3 has 15 amino acids. The V end lost 3 bases, the J end lost 0 bases, and 9 bases lay between the germline ends.

On this clone: The sample holds other DNA sequences that translate to the same CDR3. The J gene is TRBJ2-3, the V gene TRBV14; D ambiguous. Germline CDR1 and CDR2: SGHDN and FVKESK. The CDR3 loop spans 13 amino acids. V was trimmed by 1 base and J by 1 base, leaving 3 bases between them. CDR3 sequence: CASSQGRTDTQYF. The CDR3 region has the DNA TGTGCCAGCAGCCAAGGGCGCACAGATACGCAGTATTTT.

V usage is TRBV5-1 and J usage is TRBJ1-5, with a possible D match to TRBD1 (6 bases). Trimming removed 1 base at V and 5 bases at J, with 10 bases between. The CDR3 sequence is 14 residues long. Germline V gives CDR1 SGHRS, CDR2 YFSETQ. The CDR3 DNA reads as TGCGCCAGCAGCTTGACAGGGTTCGATCAGCCCCAGCATTTT. This translates into CASSLTGFDQPQHF.

The chain joins TRBV5-1 to TRBJ2-2, with D tentatively TRBD1 or TRBD2 (6 bases each). Looked up from germline, CDR1 is SGHRS and CDR2 is YFSETQ. Trimming took off 6 bases at V and 4 bases at J, with 13 bases between the two ends. The CDR3 loop spans 14 amino acids. CDR3 nucleotide sequence: TGCGCCAGCATCTGGGGGGCCACCACCGGGGAGCTGTTTTTT. The encoded protein is CASIWGATTGELFF.

The rearrangement uses TRBV7-2 and TRBJ1-5, with D uncertain. Germline loops: CDR1 SGHTA, CDR2 FQGNSA. The ends were cut back, 5 bases at V and 0 bases at J, with 14 bases in the middle. This CDR3 is built from 16 residues. CDR3 nucleotides: TGTGCCAGCAGCCAGGCGTCACCTTATAGCAATCAGCCCCAGCATTTT. Translated: CASSQASPYSNQPQHF. Variable domain in full (rest from reference TRBV7-2 and TRBJ1-5): GAGVSQSPSNKVTEKGKDVELRCDPISGHTALYWYRQSLGQGLEFLIYFQGNSAPDKSGLPSDRFSAERTGGSVSTLTIQRTQQEDSAVYLCASSQASPYSNQPQHFGDGTRLSIL.

The chain uses TRBV19 and TRBJ1-3; no firm D call. The germline gives CDR1 LNHDA, CDR2 SQIVND (reference sequence). The CDR3 contains 12 residues. Deletions cut 6 bases from V and 4 bases from J, with 7 bases between. The CDR3 reads CASRGSGNTIYF. CDR3 sequence (DNA): TGTGCCAGTAGAGGCTCAGGAAACACCATATATTTT.

The rearrangement links TRBV29-1 to TRBJ2-3, with D tentatively TRBD2 (6 bases). This CDR3 has 15 residues. Trimming cost V 7 bases and J 0 bases, with 17 bases left between them. The germline gives CDR1 SQVTM, CDR2 ANQGSEA. CDR3 sequence (DNA): TGCAGCGCTCCTTTGTACGGGACTAGCACAGATACGCAGTATTTT. This translates into CSAPLYGTSTDTQYF.

This chain connects TRBV9 to TRBJ2-3, with D perhaps matching TRBD2 (5 bases). The CDR3 is 15 residues long. V was shortened by 3 bases and J by 4 bases, with 15 bases between the two germline ends. The germline CDR1 and CDR2 sequences are SGDLS and YYNGEE. The CDR3: CASSASQVGADTQYF. The CDR3 bases are TGTGCCAGCAGCGCCAGCCAAGTCGGGGCAGATACGCAGTATTTT.